This TCR beta chain appears in the sequencing data of a study of control samples from healthy donors and cancer patients. This clone is a singleton in its sample. Sequencing used immunoSEQ multiplex PCR; TCRdb keeps in-frame clones, though not all of them. In the table there are 100,000 to 150,000 clones, roughly 84% of which are singletons. The sequence was collected from a man aged 35-49 years in good health. Sequencing was performed on blood.

DNA for the CDR3: TGTGCCACCAGTGACACCGGGACAGGGAACTATGGCTACACCTTC. It codes for CATSDTGTGNYGYTF. The rearrangement uses TRBV24-1 and TRBJ1-2; 9 positions agree with TRBD1. Per the germline V gene, CDR1 is KGHDR and CDR2 is SFDVKD. V trimming: 4 bases; J trimming: 2 bases; junction bases outside the gene matches: 4. The CDR3 is 15 amino acids.